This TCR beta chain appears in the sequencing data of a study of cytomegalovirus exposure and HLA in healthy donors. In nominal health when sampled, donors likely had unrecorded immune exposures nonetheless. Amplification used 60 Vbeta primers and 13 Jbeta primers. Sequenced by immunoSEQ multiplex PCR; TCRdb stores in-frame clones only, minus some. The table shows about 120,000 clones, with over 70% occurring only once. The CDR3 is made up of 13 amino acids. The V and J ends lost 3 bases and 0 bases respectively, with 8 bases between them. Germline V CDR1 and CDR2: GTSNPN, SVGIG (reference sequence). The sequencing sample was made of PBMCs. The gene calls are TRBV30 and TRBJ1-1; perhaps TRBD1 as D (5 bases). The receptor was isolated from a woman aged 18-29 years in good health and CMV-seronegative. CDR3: CAWRRQLNTEAFF. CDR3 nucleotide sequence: TGTGCCTGGAGACGACAGCTGAACACTGAAGCTTTCTTT. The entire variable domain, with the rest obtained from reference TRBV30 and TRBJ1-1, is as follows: SQTIHQWPATLVQPVGSPLSLECTVEGTSNPNLYWYRQAAGRGLQLLFYSVGIGQISSEVPQNLSASRPQDRQFILSSKKLLLSDSGFYLCAWRRQLNTEAFFGQGTRLTVV.